This T cell receptor beta chain came from a study of blood T cell repertoires in COVID-19. Whole-study context: Acute-phase and convalescent COVID-19 samples originated in the United States, Italy and Spain.

The germline V gene has CDR1 LNHDA and CDR2 SQIVND (reference sequence). This CDR3 has 17 residues. Trimming pared 1 base from V and 5 bases from J, leaving 20 bases between. Profiling relied on immunoSEQ multiplex PCR, and the TCRdb table lists in-frame clones only, not all of them. The sample has tens of thousands of clones; 84% are singletons. The TCR comes from a human donor in a cohort sampled during active COVID-19. What was sequenced was peripheral blood. The rearrangement links TRBV19 to TRBJ1-1; D may be TRBD1 (5 bases). The CDR3, as DNA: TGTGCCAGTAGTATAGGTCGGACTAGGGGAAAGAGGACTGAAGCTTTCTTT. Protein product: CASSIGRTRGKRTEAFF.